This is a list of T cell receptor beta chains from one sample in a study of OX40 agonist ivuxolimab in advanced cancers. Sequenced by immunoSEQ multiplex PCR; TCRdb stores in-frame clones only, minus some. This table has 65,000 to 95,000 clones, around 89% appearing once. Sequences were derived from CD4+ or CD8+ T cells sorted from blood, sampled in a trial of the OX40 agonist ivuxolimab. These TCRs come from an adult with an advanced solid tumor such as melanoma, head and neck, liver or kidney cancer. CDR3s include the opening cysteine and the closing phenylalanine or tryptophan. A D gene is named only where the DNA matches it firmly. Rows give clone size only sometimes, using once, few, many, or a class for an expanded clone.

TRBV10-3	TRBJ2-1	TRBD2	.	CAISGVAGEGEQFF	TGTGCCATCAGTGGGGTAGCGGGAGAGGGTGAGCAGTTCTTC
TRBV6-4	TRBJ2-1	.	.	CASSDWAGTSHEQFF	TGTGCCAGCAGTGACTGGGCGGGAACTAGCCATGAGCAGTTCTTC
TRBV11-2	TRBJ2-3	.	once	CASSLRGVTDTQYF	TGTGCCAGCAGCTTAAGAGGAGTCACAGATACGCAGTATTTT
TRBV28	TRBJ1-6	.	.	CASSLWIGQYNSPLHF	TGTGCCAGCAGTTTATGGATCGGACAGTATAATTCACCCCTCCACTTT
TRBV18	TRBJ2-1	.	.	CASSPPVAYNEQFF	TGTGCCAGCTCACCACCGGTGGCCTACAATGAGCAGTTCTTC
TRBV2	TRBJ2-7	TRBD1	.	CASTGTGIEQYF	TGTGCCAGCACCGGGACAGGGATCGAGCAGTACTTC
TRBV9	TRBJ2-5	.	.	CASSVGGYQETQYF	TGTGCCAGCAGCGTAGGGGGGTACCAAGAGACCCAGTACTTC
TRBV10-3	TRBJ1-4	TRBD1	.	CAISREWTGGLGEKLFF	TGTGCCATCAGTCGGGAATGGACAGGGGGCTTAGGTGAAAAACTGTTTTTT
TRBV18	TRBJ2-1	.	.	CASSAMESSYNEQFF	TGTGCCAGCTCCGCTATGGAGAGCTCCTACAATGAGCAGTTCTTC
TRBV11-2	TRBJ2-6	.	.	CASSYGRTSGANVLTF	TGTGCCAGCAGTTACGGACGTACCTCTGGGGCCAACGTCCTGACTTTC
TRBV6-5	TRBJ1-1	.	.	CASSPIRGNTEAFF	TGTGCCAGCAGCCCAATCCGGGGGAACACTGAAGCTTTCTTT
TRBV4-1	TRBJ2-1	.	.	CASRPLLRVSYNEQFF	TGCGCCAGCAGGCCGTTACTTCGAGTCTCCTACAATGAGCAGTTCTTC
TRBV2	TRBJ2-3	.	.	CASKGYSTDTQYF	TGTGCCAGCAAGGGCTACAGCACAGATACGCAGTATTTT
TRBV6-6	TRBJ2-1	.	.	CASSYDLYNEQFF	TGTGCCAGCAGTTACGATCTCTACAATGAGCAGTTCTTC
TRBV6-1	TRBJ1-4	.	.	CASSARAKIEKLFF	TGTGCCAGCAGTGCCCGGGCCAAAATTGAAAAACTGTTTTTT
TRBV7-9	TRBJ1-1	TRBD1	.	CASSPTGTGLGTEAFF	TGTGCCAGCAGCCCTACCGGGACAGGGTTGGGCACTGAAGCTTTCTTT
TRBV6-6	TRBJ2-7	.	.	CAISQGGYEQYF	TGTGCCATTTCGCAGGGGGGGTACGAGCAGTACTTC
TRBV27	TRBJ2-1	.	once	CASSSLYSYNEQFF	TGTGCCAGCAGTTCCCTCTACTCCTACAATGAGCAGTTCTTC
TRBV5-1	TRBJ2-3	TRBD2	.	CASSFGLAGGTDTQYF	TGCGCCAGCAGCTTTGGACTAGCGGGAGGGACAGATACGCAGTATTTT
TRBV7-9	TRBJ2-7	.	few	CASSAGGGATYEQYF	TGTGCCAGCAGCGCTGGAGGCGGCGCGACCTACGAGCAGTACTTC
TRBV27	TRBJ2-1	.	.	CASSSFGLENEQFF	TGTGCCAGCAGTTCCTTTGGCCTTGAAAATGAGCAGTTCTTC
TRBV18	TRBJ2-5	TRBD2	.	CASSLLAGDQETQYF	TGTGCCAGCTCGCTACTAGCGGGAGATCAAGAGACCCAGTACTTC
TRBV4-1	TRBJ2-3	TRBD1	.	CASSQVGTEQYF	TGCGCCAGCAGCCAAGTAGGGACAGAGCAGTATTTT